The 2 T cell receptor beta chains listed next were all sequenced from one sample in a study of cytomegalovirus exposure and HLA in healthy donors. Amplification used 60 Vbeta primers and 13 Jbeta primers. Profiling relied on immunoSEQ multiplex PCR, and the TCRdb table lists in-frame clones only, not all of them. The sample lists about 97,000 clones, 79% occurring once. The sample was PBMCs. These receptors were obtained from a male donor in good health and CMV-seropositive.

This clone was counted a few times. The rearrangement joins TRBV5-1 to TRBJ1-5; D is ambiguous. CDR1 and CDR2 from the germline V gene are SGHRS and YFSETQ. V lost 5 bases to trimming and J lost 5 bases, with 11 bases between them. The length of the CDR3 is 13 residues. CDR3: CASSRLPDQPQHF. CDR3 bases: TGCGCCAGCAGTCGGTTGCCGGATCAGCCCCAGCATTTT.

The chain combines TRBV5-1 with TRBJ1-4, with 7 bases identical to TRBD1. Trimming took 2 bases from V and 8 from J; bases not matched to a gene: 6. The CDR3 loop spans 14 amino acids. The V gene's germline CDR1 is SGHRS and CDR2 YFSETQ. The CDR3 DNA follows: TGCGCCAGCAGCTTAGGGGGCGCTGAGGAAAAACTGTTTTTT. It codes for CASSLGGAEEKLFF. Drawing the rest from reference TRBV5-1 and TRBJ1-4, the complete variable domain is KAGVTQTPRYLIKTRGQQVTLSCSPISGHRSVSWYQQTPGQGLQFLFEYFSETQRNKGNFPGRFSGRQFSNSRSEMNVSTLELGDSALYLCASSLGGAEEKLFFGSGTQLSVL.